This T cell receptor beta chain was captured in a study of blood T cell repertoires in COVID-19. TCRdb's table, derived via immunoSEQ multiplex PCR, lists solely in-frame clones and lacks some. The sample lists about 330,000 clones, nearly 90% occurring once. V dropped 4 bases and J dropped 0; count of bases not matched to a gene: 7. The CDR3 covers 17 residues. Germline CDR1 MGHRA, CDR2 YSYEKL. The genes are TRBV4-1 and TRBJ1-4, with TRBD1 identical over 8 bases. Material: PBMCs or T cells enriched from blood (not recorded which). This receptor was obtained from a woman aged 30 to 39 who had recovered from COVID-19. In DNA, the CDR3 is TGCGCCAGCAGCCTCACCGGGACAGGCCCAACTAATGAAAAACTGTTTTTT. This codes for CASSLTGTGPTNEKLFF.